This T cell receptor (beta chain) emerged from a study of CD8+ T cells in alopecia areata. Sorted populations comprised CD4+ and CD8+ T cells obtained from PBMCs. Extraction of RNA preceded its reverse transcription into cDNA, which served as the sequencing template. Only in-frame clones appear in the TCRdb table, and some are missing; sequencing was by immunoSEQ multiplex PCR. The sample yields 140,000 to 150,000 clones, roughly 50% seen once. The CDR3 has 16 residues. The germline V gene has CDR1 LNHDA and CDR2 SQIVND (reference sequence). The V gene end was trimmed by 4 bases and the J gene end by 4 bases; junction bases not matched to a gene: 10.

The material sequenced was CD4+ T cells sorted from blood. V is TRBV19 and J is TRBJ1-2; 9 bases align to TRBD1. This TCR derives from a human donor with alopecia areata. In DNA form, the CDR3 reads TGTGCCAGTAGTACCGTGGACAGGGGAGGAGGCTATGGCTACACCTTC. Translating it yields CASSTVDRGGGYGYTF.